A single sample gave rise to the 19 T cell receptor beta chains below, sequenced in a study of shared clonotypes between healthy human individuals. Profiling relied on immunoSEQ multiplex PCR, and the TCRdb table lists in-frame clones only, not all of them. The table lists 2 million or so clones, about 95% of them singletons. Naivety among CD8 cells was defined by CD45RO negativity and positive CCR7 selection, thereby excluding terminally differentiated effector memory CD45RA+ cells. Input material: naive CD8+ T cells sorted from blood. The receptors were sampled from a man aged 18 to 29 in good health.

The chain is built from TRBV25-1 and TRBJ1-2; 8 bases match TRBD1. This CDR3 comprises 11 residues. V gave up 6 bases and J gave up 7 bases; unmatched junction bases: 1. The germline gives CDR1 MGHDK, CDR2 SYGVNS. This chain's CDR3 is CASRTGAGYTF. For the CDR3, the DNA is TGTGCCAGCAGGACAGGGGCTGGCTACACCTTC.

The chain employs TRBV28 and TRBJ2-1; D is possibly TRBD1 (5 bases). Between the trimmed V and J ends, which lost 8 bases and 4 bases, there was a span of 15 bases. The CDR3 has 14 amino acids. Germline V gives CDR1 MDHEN, CDR2 SYDVKM. The CDR3 here is CASSGQGQYNEQFF. The CDR3, as DNA: TGTGCCAGCTCTGGACAAGGTCAATACAATGAGCAGTTCTTC. The whole variable domain, filled in from reference TRBV28 and TRBJ2-1, reads DVKVTQSSRYLVKRTGEKVFLECVQDMDHENMFWYRQDPGLGLRLIYFSYDVKMKEKGDIPEGYSVSREKKERFSLILESASTNQTSMYLCASSGQGQYNEQFFGPGTRLTVL.

The J gene is TRBJ1-2, the V gene TRBV28; D gene unclear. The CDR3 loop spans 15 amino acids. Germline V lookup: CDR1 MDHEN, CDR2 SYDVKM. Deletions cut 2 bases from V and 8 bases from J, with 18 bases between. CDR3 loop: CASSLGPTLLGGYTF. CDR3 coding DNA: TGTGCCAGCAGTTTAGGGCCCACTCTTCTGGGGGGCTACACCTTC.

The gene calls are TRBV11-2 and TRBJ2-7, with D unclear. Germline V gene lookup returns CDR1 SGHAT and CDR2 FQNNGV. V was shortened by 0 bases and J by 7 bases, with 16 bases between the two germline ends. The CDR3 sequence is 15 residues long. The CDR3 here is CASSLDDITLGEQYF. Here the CDR3 DNA reads TGTGCCAGCAGCTTAGATGATATAACCTTAGGGGAGCAGTACTTC.

This chain uses TRBV28 with TRBJ2-1, with unresolved D. Deletions cut 2 bases from V and 5 bases from J, with 10 bases between. There are 14 residues in the CDR3. Germline CDR1 MDHEN, CDR2 SYDVKM. The CDR3 loop is CASSLLASHNEQFF. In DNA, the CDR3 is TGTGCCAGCAGTTTACTCGCTTCGCACAATGAGCAGTTCTTC.

This clone was found once. The genes are TRBV6-5 and TRBJ1-1, with D tentatively TRBD1 (6 bases). V dropped 4 bases and J dropped 7 bases, with 13 bases sitting between them. The CDR3 contains 13 residues. Germline lookup yields CDR1 MNHEY and CDR2 SVGAGI. This chain's CDR3 is CASSSLDRIEAFF. CDR3 bases: TGTGCCAGCAGTTCCCTCGACAGGATTGAAGCTTTCTTT.

The chain joins TRBV7-9 to TRBJ2-7; 7 bases match TRBD1. The CDR3 runs to 13 residues. V trimming: 5 bases; J trimming: 4 bases; junction bases outside the gene matches: 5. Germline V gene data show CDR1 as SEHNR and CDR2 as FQNEAQ (reference sequence). In DNA, the CDR3 is TGTGCCAGCAGCCCCCTGACAGGGTACGAGCAGTACTTC. The encoded protein is CASSPLTGYEQYF.

Notes on this clone: This specimen includes other DNA sequences encoding the same CDR3. The chain couples TRBV30 to TRBJ2-3; D call uncertain. The germline V and J ends were trimmed by 1 base and 2 bases, with 4 bases remaining between them. CDR3 length: 12 residues. CDR1 and CDR2 from the germline V gene are GTSNPN and SVGIG (reference sequence). The CDR3 DNA reads as TGTGCCTGGAGTGGAGACACAGATACGCAGTATTTT. Its protein is CAWSGDTDTQYF.

The chain carries TRBV25-1 and TRBJ2-3; D might be TRBD1 (5 bases). Germline-derived CDR1 and CDR2 are MGHDK and SYGVNS. The CDR3 sequence is 13 residues long. V was pared by 11 bases and J by 2 bases, with 14 bases between. CDR3 sequence (DNA): TGTGCCGTGGGGCAGGTTAACACAGATACGCAGTATTTT. Translating gives CAVGQVNTDTQYF.

The chain links TRBV28 to TRBJ1-2; TRBD1 is a possible D gene (5 bases). The CDR3 length is 14 residues. V dropped 5 bases and J dropped 3 bases, with 13 bases sitting between them. Germline-derived CDR1 and CDR2 are MDHEN and SYDVKM. The CDR3 sequence is CASSPVGAYYGYTF. The CDR3 DNA reads as TGTGCCAGCAGTCCGGTCGGGGCCTACTATGGCTACACCTTC.

Remarks on this clone: One end of the junction does not line up with germline, which may come from a read error. The rearrangement joins TRBV18 to TRBJ1-1; tentatively, D is TRBD1 (6 bases). Germline assignment: CDR1 KGHSH and CDR2 LQKENI. The CDR3 sequence is 13 residues long. The CDR3 protein is CASSPGGHTEAFF. The CDR3 DNA reads TGCGCCAGCTCACCGGGGGGGCACACTGAAGCTTTCTTT.

The CDR3 DNA sequence: TGCGCCAGCGTGAGGAACACTGAAGCTTTCTTT. This codes for CASVRNTEAFF. V gene TRBV4-1 combines with J gene TRBJ1-1; D gene unclear. CDR1 is MGHRA and CDR2 is YSYEKL in the germline V gene. V lost 8 bases, J lost 1 base, and 5 bases lay in between. The CDR3 covers 11 residues.

The chain couples TRBV10-3 to TRBJ1-1; 9 nucleotides agree with TRBD1. Germline lookup yields CDR1 ENHRY and CDR2 SYGVKD. V gave up 5 bases and J gave up 1 base; unmatched junction bases: 5. CDR3 length: 15 residues. CDR3 DNA sequence: TGTGCCATCAGTTCCCCGACAGGGGGGAACACTGAAGCTTTCTTT. This codes for CAISSPTGGNTEAFF.

As concerns this clone: Other DNA sequences in this sample translate to the same CDR3. This chain connects TRBV7-9 to TRBJ2-1; TRBD2 agrees at 14 bases. This CDR3 spans 17 amino acids. Germline V gene lookup returns CDR1 SEHNR and CDR2 FQNEAQ (reference sequence). With 4 bases clipped from V and 1 base from J, the junction kept 3 bases outside the gene matches. The CDR3 sequence: CASSSGLAGGSYNEQFF. In nucleotides, the CDR3 is TGTGCCAGCAGCTCCGGACTAGCGGGGGGTTCCTACAATGAGCAGTTCTTC.

J is TRBJ2-3 and V is TRBV7-6; tentatively, D is TRBD2 (7 bases). The V and J ends lost 1 base and 4 bases respectively, with 15 bases between them. Germline CDR1 reads SGHVS; CDR2 reads FNYEAQ. This CDR3 is 16 amino acids long. The CDR3 loop reads CASSLVGGAEADTQYF. DNA of the CDR3: TGTGCCAGCAGCTTAGTAGGGGGGGCGGAGGCAGATACGCAGTATTTT.

The genes are TRBV27 and TRBJ1-5; D uncertain. Trimming took off 6 bases at V and 5 bases at J, with 11 bases between the two ends. This CDR3 comprises 13 residues. The germline V gene has CDR1 MNHEY and CDR2 SMNVEV (reference sequence). This CDR3 reads CASSIGPYQPQHF. Written as DNA, the CDR3 is TGTGCCAGCAGCATAGGTCCCTATCAGCCCCAGCATTTT.

This chain connects TRBV6-4 to TRBJ1-1, with a tentative D call TRBD1 (5 bases). V dropped 4 bases and J dropped 0 bases, with 12 bases sitting between them. Germline V gene sequence: CDR1 MRHNA, CDR2 SNTAGT. The CDR3 totals 15 residues. The chain's CDR3 is CASSGKTEMNTEAFF. The CDR3 bases are TGTGCCAGCAGTGGCAAGACAGAAATGAACACTGAAGCTTTCTTT.

The CDR3, as DNA: TGTGCCAGCAGTGGACAGGGACACTATGGCTACACCTTC. Protein: CASSGQGHYGYTF. The chain uses TRBV2 and TRBJ1-2; 7 bases are shared with TRBD1. The CDR3 length is 13 residues. Germline trimming cut 4 bases from V and 3 bases from J; bases unmatched to any gene: 2. Germline CDR1 and CDR2: SNHLY and FYNNEI.

This chain uses TRBV6-5 with TRBJ1-6, with TRBD1 matching 9 bases. Germline V gives CDR1 MNHEY, CDR2 SVGAGI. Losses at the gene ends were 7 bases for V and 6 bases for J; bases not matched to a gene: 4. The CDR3 consists of 14 residues. Here the CDR3 DNA reads TGTGCCAGCACCTCGGGACAGGGTAATTCACCCCTCCACTTT. Protein sequence: CASTSGQGNSPLHF.